The rows below give T cell receptor beta chains drawn from one sample of a study of blood T cells in healthy people across ages. One entry per CDR3 protein, called by TCRdb with MiXCR from the 5' RACE reads. Of 790,000 or so distinct CDR3 sequences detected, about 56% appear once; the ten largest clones hold 25% to 30%. Sequenced sample: blood. The receptor source for this set is a man in his forties or fifties in good health. Each CDR3 is given without its conserved first and last residue.

CDR3 protein	J gene	V gene
SARVRGTGNQPQH	TRBJ1-5	TRBV20-1
SARDPTGREQF	TRBJ2-1	TRBV20-1
ASRTIKGQGHWEQY	TRBJ2-7	TRBV6-2/TRBV6-3
ASSSGWGSSTDTQY	TRBJ2-3	TRBV5-1
ASTVTSGRTGELF	TRBJ2-2	TRBV6-5
ASSPQGQTYEQY	TRBJ2-7	TRBV6-2/TRBV6-3
ASSPGNSADTQY	TRBJ2-3	TRBV18
ASSLRGTEGEKLF	TRBJ1-4	TRBV5-1
ASSRLAGAETQY	TRBJ2-5	TRBV18
ASSFGTSGRGEQY	TRBJ2-7	TRBV6-6
SVDTVLGADTQY	TRBJ2-3	TRBV29-1
SVHLAGYEQY	TRBJ2-7	TRBV29-1
SARDIKTQY	TRBJ2-5	TRBV20-1
ASSQEFPPTNYGYT	TRBJ1-2	TRBV3-1
ASSPGTGGLKAAPLH	TRBJ1-6	TRBV5-1
ASSQRMETEAF	TRBJ1-1	TRBV4-3
ASSQDPVAGEKF	TRBJ2-1	TRBV3-1
ASSVGTVAEQY	TRBJ2-7	TRBV5-4
ASSLSGQGADTQY	TRBJ2-3	TRBV28
ASSSLGTGSLETQY	TRBJ2-5	TRBV4-3
ASSLSGRYSPQH	TRBJ1-5	TRBV11-2
ASSQWLAETQY	TRBJ2-5	TRBV4-1
ASSPHDANDEQY	TRBJ2-7	TRBV12-3/TRBV12-4
ASQAAGSGNTIY	TRBJ1-3	TRBV27
ASSLEPGGGSGGGNEQF	TRBJ2-1	TRBV7-2
ASSVGSSVNEQF	TRBJ2-1	TRBV9
ASSYSIGTSYEQY	TRBJ2-7	TRBV6-2/TRBV6-3
ASSLSQGRETQY	TRBJ2-5	TRBV5-1
ASSKANPGVADTDTQY	TRBJ2-3	TRBV21-1
SARLGYEQY	TRBJ2-7	TRBV20-1
ASSLRSGAGVWRETQY	TRBJ2-5	TRBV7-9
ASSLYSGGDTQY	TRBJ2-3	TRBV12-3/TRBV12-4
ASSLRRPRVSGANVLT	TRBJ2-6	TRBV7-2
AISTGGSDTQY	TRBJ2-3	TRBV10-3
SVEVWVAGGLADTQY	TRBJ2-3	TRBV29-1
ASRTAATTDTQY	TRBJ2-3	TRBV19
ASSPPGSSNYGYT	TRBJ1-2	TRBV7-9
ASIYEGTLKSEAF	TRBJ1-1	TRBV2
ASSRGATEDYYEQY	TRBJ2-7	TRBV21-1
SDQRTREGDTQY	TRBJ2-3	TRBV29-1
ASSARTDKPSYNEQY	.	TRBV9
ASSLWGPPSDTQY	TRBJ2-3	TRBV27
SAKTGQDDYGYT	TRBJ1-2	TRBV20-1
ATTLRTDTQY	TRBJ2-3	TRBV2
ASSYIWGQGVGNEQF	TRBJ2-1	TRBV6-2/TRBV6-3
SALSGQSSYEQY	TRBJ2-7	TRBV20-1
ASSLGVLGTQY	.	TRBV7-2
SVAHRVGSLYEQF	TRBJ2-1	TRBV29-1
SAPTGLQSNEQF	TRBJ2-1	TRBV20-1
SVGVISNTGELF	TRBJ2-2	TRBV29-1
SVGFSTGELF	TRBJ2-2	TRBV29-1
ASSEKWGGQPQH	TRBJ1-5	TRBV6-1